The entry that follows covers one T cell receptor beta chain sequence. This entry comes from a study of blood T cell repertoires in COVID-19. Study overall: Sample material is recorded as cDNA or gDNA derived from T cells, B-cell-depleted T cells, or PBMCs.

Authors' analysis steps: Amplification of reference gene primers was used by the study to estimate nucleated cell counts. The data were produced by immunoSEQ multiplex PCR, yet TCRdb's version contains in-frame clones alone and is incomplete. Clone size and V and J calls were adopted from that table, with D and trimming inferred from the DNA. The sample lists around 390,000 clones, 87% occurring once. Participants were aged about 18 to 95 years, lived in under 25 US areas, and enrolled virtually. Participants' own reports of clinical history determined their cohort assignment. CDR1 SGHTA and CDR2 FQGNSA come from the germline V gene. The CDR3 is 13 residues long. The V end was cut by 2 bases, the J end by 9 bases, with 11 bases between.

This clonotype originated in a woman in her 50s who had recovered from COVID-19. The material sequenced was PBMCs or T cells enriched from blood (not recorded which). The V call is TRBV7-2, the J call TRBJ2-1; TRBD1 might be the D (5 bases). CDR3 coding DNA: TGTGCCAGCAGCTTACAGCCAGGGTCTGAGCAGTTCTTC. Amino acids: CASSLQPGSEQFF. The full variable domain, its missing parts supplied by reference TRBV7-2 and TRBJ2-1, is GAGVSQSPSNKVTEKGKDVELRCDPISGHTALYWYRQSLGQGLEFLIYFQGNSAPDKSGLPSDRFSAERTGGSVSTLTIQRTQQEDSAVYLCASSLQPGSEQFFGPGTRLTVL.